The 29 T cell receptor beta chains listed next were all sequenced from one sample in a study of T cells after somatic rescue of genetic block. TCRdb keeps only in-frame clones here, not all; method: immunoSEQ multiplex PCR. The sample yields 110,000 or so clones, 85% to 95% seen once. Sequencing was done on a sample of peripheral blood mononuclear cells (PBMCs). Receptors originate from a woman aged 18-29 years.

The V and J genes are TRBV9 and TRBJ2-5; TRBD2 matches at 8 bases. The V gene end was trimmed by 7 bases and the J gene end by 5 bases; junction bases not matched to a gene: 10. Germline loops: CDR1 SGDLS, CDR2 YYNGEE. The CDR3 loop spans 14 amino acids. CDR3 nucleotide sequence: TGTGCCAGCGGGCCCGTGGGCGGGGGGGAGACCCAGTACTTC. The encoded protein is CASGPVGGGETQYF.

The V call is TRBV30, the J call TRBJ2-5, with no clear D. The CDR3 consists of 13 residues. Germline V gene lookup returns CDR1 GTSNPN and CDR2 SVGIG (reference sequence). Trimming removed 0 bases from V and 5 bases from J, with 10 bases in between. The CDR3 loop is CAWSVFLGETQYF. CDR3 sequence (DNA): TGTGCCTGGAGTGTTTTTTTAGGGGAGACCCAGTACTTC.

V usage is TRBV5-6 and J usage is TRBJ2-7, with TRBD2 matching 11 bases. The V segment lost 4 bases and the J segment 6 bases; nucleotides outside the gene matches: 3. Germline CDR1 is SGHDT and CDR2 is YYEEEE. The CDR3 runs 13 residues. CDR3 nucleotide sequence: TGTGCCAGCAGCCCCGGGACTAGCGGCGAGCAGTACTTC. Translating gives CASSPGTSGEQYF.

The chain uses TRBV27 and TRBJ1-6, with D maybe TRBD1 (6 bases). Deletions cut 3 bases from V and 13 bases from J, with 10 bases between. Germline loops: CDR1 MNHEY, CDR2 SMNVEV (reference sequence). The CDR3 consists of 12 residues. The CDR3 spells CASSFSRGPLHF. CDR3 DNA: TGTGCCAGCAGTTTTTCGAGGGGGCCCCTCCACTTT.

This chain links TRBV11-2 with TRBJ1-4, with 7 bases matching TRBD1. CDR1 SGHAT and CDR2 FQNNGV come from the germline V gene. Losses at the gene ends were 1 base for V and 6 bases for J; bases not matched to a gene: 5. The CDR3 is made up of 15 amino acids. This CDR3 reads CASSLGQGRDEKLFF. The CDR3 DNA is TGTGCCAGCAGCTTAGGACAGGGACGCGATGAAAAACTGTTTTTT.

This clone was counted once. This rearrangement joins TRBV4-1 to TRBJ2-1; TRBD2 might be the D (5 bases). Germline V gene data show CDR1 as MGHRA and CDR2 as YSYEKL. CDR3 length: 15 amino acids. The V end was cut by 0 bases, the J end by 6 bases, with 12 bases between. CDR3: CASSQEGRGSNEQFF. CDR3 in DNA: TGCGCCAGCAGCCAAGAAGGTCGAGGGTCCAATGAGCAGTTCTTC.

This CDR3 is CASSLVGQPEETQYF. CDR3 nucleotides: TGTGCCAGCAGCTTAGTGGGCCAGCCCGAAGAGACCCAGTACTTC. The rearrangement joins TRBV7-7 to TRBJ2-5; D is unresolved. V lost 1 base and J lost 3, with 12 bases in between. The CDR3 runs to 15 residues. Germline assignment: CDR1 SSHAT and CDR2 FNYEAQ (reference sequence).

This chain uses TRBV4-1 with TRBJ2-7; D unresolved. V lost 3 bases and J 2 bases, leaving 11 bases between the germline ends. The germline V gene encodes CDR1 MGHRA and CDR2 YSYEKL. This CDR3 comprises 14 residues. DNA for the CDR3: TGCGCCAGCAGCCACCTGACTGAGCCCTACGAGCAGTACTTC. Amino acids: CASSHLTEPYEQYF.

The chain joins TRBV5-1 to TRBJ2-5; D perhaps matches TRBD1 (5 bases). The CDR3 loop spans 15 amino acids. The V end lost 0 bases, the J end lost 4 bases, and 13 bases lay between the germline ends. Germline lookup yields CDR1 SGHRS and CDR2 YFSETQ. The chain's CDR3 is CASSLAGHLGETQYF. The CDR3 DNA sequence: TGCGCCAGCAGCTTGGCAGGGCACCTCGGAGAGACCCAGTACTTC.

This clone appeared once. The chain is built from TRBV18 and TRBJ2-7, with TRBD1 identical over 8 bases. This CDR3 comprises 17 residues. Germline-derived CDR1 and CDR2 are KGHSH and LQKENI. V lost 4 bases and J lost 0; bases outside the gene matches: 11. CDR3 region: CASSLDRGQGGSYEQYF. The CDR3 coding sequence is TGTGCCAGCTCACTCGACAGGGGCCAAGGGGGCTCCTACGAGCAGTACTTC.

The gene calls are TRBV27 and TRBJ2-1, with D perhaps matching TRBD1 (5 bases). V was clipped by 2 bases and J by 2 bases, with 10 bases between them. This CDR3 is 15 amino acids long. CDR1 MNHEY and CDR2 SMNVEV come from the germline V gene (reference sequence). The CDR3 sequence: CASSLSQGTYNEQFF. For the CDR3, the DNA is TGTGCCAGCAGTTTAAGTCAGGGAACCTACAATGAGCAGTTCTTC.

Only a few counts were recorded for this clone. The CDR3 sequence is CASSLSGWGSPLHF. Here the CDR3 DNA reads TGTGCCAGCAGCTTATCAGGGTGGGGTTCACCCCTCCACTTT. V usage is TRBV11-2 and J usage is TRBJ1-6; a possible D gene is TRBD1 (5 bases). Germline V lookup: CDR1 SGHAT, CDR2 FQNNGV. Deletions cut 2 bases from V and 9 bases from J, with 11 bases between. The CDR3 extends over 14 amino acids.

This chain joins TRBV4-2 and TRBJ2-3; the match to TRBD2 covers 13 bases. The V segment lost 0 bases and the J segment 4 bases; nucleotides outside the gene matches: 1. The germline gives CDR1 LGHNA, CDR2 YNFKEQ. The CDR3 is 16 amino acids. The CDR3 DNA sequence: TGTGCCAGCAGCCAAGAACTAGCGGGGGGGCCAGATACGCAGTATTTT. The encoded protein is CASSQELAGGPDTQYF.

The J gene is TRBJ2-3, the V gene TRBV7-3; either TRBD1 or TRBD2 may supply D (5 bases each). In germline, CDR1 is SGHTA, CDR2 FQGTGA. This CDR3 region has 17 residues. Between the trimmed V and J ends, which lost 0 bases and 1 base, there was a span of 14 bases. The CDR3 DNA is TGTGCCAGCAGCTTAACTGGACTCCAAGGGGGCACAGATACGCAGTATTTT. Translating it yields CASSLTGLQGGTDTQYF.

The chain joins TRBV13 to TRBJ2-7, with TRBD1 matching over 7 bases. After removal of 3 bases from V and 6 bases from J, the junction contained 8 bases not matched to a gene. The CDR3 is made up of 14 amino acids. Germline V gives CDR1 PRHDT, CDR2 FYEKMQ (reference sequence). The CDR3 DNA sequence: TGTGCCAGCAGCTTGGGACAGACCTTGTTCGAGCAGTACTTC. Residues: CASSLGQTLFEQYF.

This chain joins TRBV7-9 and TRBJ1-1; 9 bases fit TRBD1. With 1 base clipped from V and 7 bases from J, the junction kept 13 bases outside the gene matches. The CDR3 sequence is 17 residues long. Germline V CDR1 and CDR2: SEHNR, FQNEAQ (reference sequence). The CDR3 DNA reads TGTGCCAGCAGCTTAGGCCTACAGGGGGCGTTCCTGGGTGAAGCTTTCTTT. Its protein product is CASSLGLQGAFLGEAFF.

The chain is built from TRBV11-2 and TRBJ2-5; 14 nucleotides agree with TRBD2. The CDR3 totals 15 residues. V lost 4 bases, J lost 9 bases, and 7 bases stayed unmatched. Germline assignment: CDR1 SGHAT and CDR2 FQNNGV. CDR3 nucleotides: TGTGCCAGCAGCTCCCTACCGGGACTAGCGGGGGCCCAGTACTTC. It specifies CASSSLPGLAGAQYF. The whole variable domain, remainder taken from reference TRBV11-2 and TRBJ2-5, is EAGVAQSPRYKIIEKRQSVAFWCNPISGHATLYWYQQILGQGPKLLIQFQNNGVVDDSQLPKDRFSAERLKGVDSTLKIQPAKLEDSAVYLCASSSLPGLAGAQYFGPGTRLLVL.

The chain combines TRBV12-5 with TRBJ2-2, with D tentatively TRBD1 or TRBD2 (5 bases each). Germline V CDR1 and CDR2: LGHNT, FRNRAP. Trimming shortened V by 7 bases and J by 6 bases, and 15 bases separated the two germline ends. The CDR3 has 14 residues. The CDR3 loop is CASALGRTPGELFF. For the CDR3, the DNA is TGTGCTAGTGCCCTGGGACGGACACCCGGGGAGCTGTTTTTT.

The V gene is TRBV15, the J gene TRBJ2-7, with a possible D match to TRBD2 (5 bases). Trimming stripped 0 bases from V and 0 bases from J, with 9 bases between. This CDR3 is built from 15 residues. CDR1 is LNHNV, CDR2 YYDKDF, per germline (reference sequence). Here the CDR3 reads CATSRDTGSSYEQYF. The CDR3 nucleotides are TGTGCCACCAGCAGAGATACGGGGAGCTCCTACGAGCAGTACTTC.

The chain joins TRBV7-2 to TRBJ2-7; the D gene could be TRBD1 or TRBD2 (7 bases each). The germline V gene encodes CDR1 SGHTA and CDR2 FQGNSA. This CDR3 comprises 15 residues. The V and J ends lost 5 bases and 2 bases respectively, with 16 bases between them. The CDR3: CASSPRQGLTYEQYF. The CDR3 DNA reads TGTGCCAGCAGCCCCCGACAGGGACTAACCTACGAGCAGTACTTC.

The chain combines TRBV5-5 with TRBJ2-5; 12 nucleotides agree with TRBD2. Trimming took 3 bases from V and 4 from J; bases not matched to a gene: 4. The CDR3 sequence is 15 residues long. CDR1 and CDR2 (germline): SGHKS, YYEKEE (reference sequence). The chain's CDR3 is CASSSSGGARETQYF. The CDR3 nucleotides read TGTGCCAGCAGCTCTAGCGGGGGGGCCAGAGAGACCCAGTACTTC.

In DNA form, the CDR3 reads TGCGCCAGCAGCCCCCGGGGCGGGGGGGGTAAAGAGACCCAGTACTTC. It codes for CASSPRGGGGKETQYF. This chain connects TRBV5-1 to TRBJ2-5, with 9 bases that match TRBD2. Germline assignment: CDR1 SGHRS and CDR2 YFSETQ. CDR3 length: 16 amino acids. V shed 4 bases and J 3 bases; nucleotides not matched to a gene: 10.

V is TRBV1 and J is TRBJ2-7; TRBD2 was called by the table and not checked on the DNA. TRBV1 is a pseudogene. The CDR3 extends over 14 amino acids. For the CDR3, the DNA is TGCACCAGCAGCAGGCGCGGGGGGGCCTACGAGCAGTACTTC. Its protein product is CTSSRRGGAYEQYF.

V gene TRBV11-2 combines with J gene TRBJ1-3; maybe TRBD1 (5 bases). Trimming took off 1 base at V and 0 bases at J, with 10 bases between the two ends. The germline V gene has CDR1 SGHAT and CDR2 FQNNGV. This CDR3 spans 16 amino acids. The CDR3 reads CASSLVWGDSGNTIYF. The CDR3 coding sequence is TGTGCCAGCAGCTTAGTTTGGGGCGACTCTGGAAACACCATATATTTT. The variable domain in full, completed from reference TRBV11-2 and TRBJ1-3, reads EAGVAQSPRYKIIEKRQSVAFWCNPISGHATLYWYQQILGQGPKLLIQFQNNGVVDDSQLPKDRFSAERLKGVDSTLKIQPAKLEDSAVYLCASSLVWGDSGNTIYFGEGSWLTVV.

The chain carries TRBV4-2 and TRBJ2-3; 14 positions match TRBD2. The CDR3 runs 17 residues. The ends lost 4 bases at V and 2 bases at J; junction bases unmatched: 5. Germline V lookup: CDR1 LGHNA, CDR2 YNFKEQ. The CDR3 DNA is TGTGCCAGCAGCCCAGGGACTAGCGGGGGTCACACAGATACGCAGTATTTT. This gives the protein CASSPGTSGGHTDTQYF.

The J gene is TRBJ1-2, the V gene TRBV18; 8 bases fit TRBD1. The CDR3 is 16 residues long. With 5 bases clipped from V and 4 bases from J, the junction kept 12 bases outside the gene matches. The germline gives CDR1 KGHSH, CDR2 LQKENI. Here the CDR3 reads CASSEGTGPGSYGYTF. CDR3 sequence (DNA): TGTGCCAGCTCAGAGGGGACAGGCCCAGGGAGCTATGGCTACACCTTC.

This chain uses TRBV6-6 with TRBJ2-1; D is unresolved. CDR1 is MNHNY and CDR2 is SVGAGI in the germline V gene (reference sequence). The length of the CDR3 is 13 residues. Trimming stripped 6 bases from V and 12 bases from J, with 18 bases between. CDR3 sequence: CASRLPAEYAQFF. The CDR3 bases are TGTGCCAGCAGACTACCCGCTGAGTACGCGCAGTTCTTC.

The V and J genes are TRBV6-1 and TRBJ1-4; a weak D match, TRBD1 (5 bases). Trimming stripped 5 bases from V and 6 bases from J, with 13 bases between. The CDR3 contains 14 residues. Germline V lookup: CDR1 MNHNS, CDR2 SASEGT. The CDR3 sequence: CASSPGIADEKLFF. The CDR3 DNA reads TGTGCCAGCAGTCCAGGGATAGCGGATGAAAAACTGTTTTTT.

The rearrangement uses TRBV7-3 and TRBJ2-1; 10 positions agree with TRBD2. Germline CDR1 and CDR2: SGHTA and FQGTGA. The CDR3 sequence is 20 residues long. V lost 1 base to trimming and J lost 0 bases; unmatched junction nucleotides: 12. CDR3 nucleotides: TGTGCCAGCAGCTTAAGCGGGGTAGCGGGGGGCGGAAGCTCCTACAATGAGCAGTTCTTC. Protein: CASSLSGVAGGGSSYNEQFF.